This TCR beta chain derives from a study of blood T cell repertoires in COVID-19. The CDR3 covers 15 residues. V lost 2 bases, J lost 2 bases, and 11 bases lay in between. Germline values: CDR1 SGHNT, CDR2 YYREEE (reference sequence). The study drew participants aged about 18 to 90 years from about two dozen US areas. In the study's own analysis: By means of reference gene primer amplification, nucleated cell counts were estimated. Produced via immunoSEQ multiplex PCR; TCRdb's table is partial and in-frame only. Clonal size and the V and J genes are those of that table, whereas D and trimming came from the DNA. The sample includes a few hundred thousand clones, 84% of them seen just once.

This chain links TRBV5-4 with TRBJ2-1; the D is unclear. This sequence originates from a man under 40 with acute COVID-19. Material for sequencing was PBMCs or T cells enriched from blood (not recorded which). CDR3 sequence (DNA): TGTGCCAGCAGCTTACCGGGTCGGGCCTACAATGAGCAGTTCTTC. Its protein product is CASSLPGRAYNEQFF. Full variable domain (missing parts from reference TRBV5-4 and TRBJ2-1): ETGVTQSPTHLIKTRGQQVTLRCSSQSGHNTVSWYQQALGQGPQFIFQYYREEENGRGNFPPRFSGLQFPNYSSELNVNALELDDSALYLCASSLPGRAYNEQFFGPGTRLTVL.